A single sample is the source of the 18 T cell receptor beta chains below, sequenced in a study of blood T cell repertoires in COVID-19. Generated by immunoSEQ multiplex PCR, the TCRdb table keeps only in-frame clones and is missing some. The sample has roughly 100,000 clones, roughly 80% seen once. The sequenced sample was peripheral blood. These receptor sequences come from a human donor in a cohort sampled during active COVID-19.

This chain joins TRBV7-2 and TRBJ1-1, with 7 bases matching TRBD1. Looked up from germline, CDR1 is SGHTA and CDR2 is FQGNSA. J gave up 1 base and V 5 bases, and 7 bases lay outside the gene matches. The CDR3 extends over 15 amino acids. CDR3: CASSLWNRGNTEAFF. The CDR3 region has the DNA TGTGCCAGCAGCCTCTGGAACAGGGGGAACACTGAAGCTTTCTTT.

The rearrangement joins TRBV5-5 to TRBJ1-2; 7 nucleotides agree with TRBD1. The germline V gene encodes CDR1 SGHKS and CDR2 YYEKEE (reference sequence). Losses at the gene ends were 2 bases for V and 8 bases for J; bases not matched to a gene: 3. The CDR3 has 12 residues. The CDR3 region has the DNA TGTGCCAGCAGCTTCGGACAGGACGGCTACACCTTC. Its translation is CASSFGQDGYTF.

V gene TRBV3-1 (or the pseudogene TRBV3-2) combines with J gene TRBJ2-7, with 7 bases identical to TRBD2. With V trimmed by 4 bases and J by 3 bases, 3 bases remained unmatched. The V gene's germline CDR1 is LGHDT and CDR2 YNNKEL (reference sequence). CDR3 length: 13 residues. The CDR3 spells CASSPASGYEQYF. The CDR3 coding sequence is TGTGCCAGCAGCCCCGCTAGCGGCTACGAGCAGTACTTC.

The chain links TRBV6-4 to TRBJ1-2, with TRBD1 matching over 8 bases. The CDR3 is made up of 15 amino acids. Germline values: CDR1 MRHNA, CDR2 SNTAGT. J was trimmed by 4 bases and V by 0 bases; bases with no gene match: 4. CDR3 loop: CASSDSAGGRYGYTF. For the CDR3, the DNA is TGTGCCAGCAGTGACTCGGCAGGGGGCCGCTATGGCTACACCTTC.

This chain uses TRBV5-4 with TRBJ2-6; 10 bases line up with TRBD1. J lost 4 bases, V lost 1 base, and 8 bases had no gene match. This CDR3 contains 18 residues. The germline V gene encodes CDR1 SGHNT and CDR2 YYREEE (reference sequence). The CDR3 DNA reads as TGTGCCAGCAGCTTGCCCGGGACAGGGGTTTCCGGGGCCAACGTCCTGACTTTC. Translated: CASSLPGTGVSGANVLTF.

The chain has TRBV27 and TRBJ1-5; D is ambiguous. Trimming took off 6 bases at V and 4 bases at J, with 10 bases between the two ends. The CDR3 is 13 residues long. CDR1 is MNHEY, CDR2 SMNVEV, per germline (reference sequence). In nucleotides, the CDR3 is TGTGCCAGCAGCCTGCTTAGAAATCAGCCCCAGCATTTT. Translating gives CASSLLRNQPQHF.

The rearrangement joins TRBV6-6 to TRBJ1-1; 8 bases are shared with TRBD1. V lost 11 bases and J lost 0; bases outside the gene matches: 11. The germline V gene encodes CDR1 MNHNY and CDR2 SVGAGI (reference sequence). The CDR3 runs to 15 residues. CDR3: CAALAPGGMNTEAFF. CDR3 coding DNA: TGTGCCGCGCTCGCCCCAGGGGGCATGAACACTGAAGCTTTCTTT.

The chain uses TRBV5-1 and TRBJ2-3, with 10 nucleotides matching TRBD2. Germline V gene data show CDR1 as SGHRS and CDR2 as YFSETQ. The length of the CDR3 is 16 residues. The V and J ends lost 4 bases and 4 bases, in that order; junction bases with no gene match: 9. CDR3 in DNA: TGCGCCAGCAGCCGTGAACTAGCGGGGAAGTCAGATACGCAGTATTTT. It codes for CASSRELAGKSDTQYF.

This rearrangement joins TRBV15 to TRBJ1-4; D is unclear. With 4 bases removed from V and 0 bases from J, the gap between germline ends came to 18 bases. The CDR3 spans 18 residues. Germline CDR1 is LNHNV and CDR2 is YYDKDF (reference sequence). CDR3 coding DNA: TGTGCCACCAGCACCGCGCCGTTTTCCGGGACAACTAATGAAAAACTGTTTTTT. It encodes CATSTAPFSGTTNEKLFF. Complete variable domain (other parts from reference TRBV15 and TRBJ1-4): DAMVIQNPRYQVTQFGKPVTLSCSQTLNHNVMYWYQQKSSQAPKLLFHYYDKDFNNEADTPDNFQSRRPNTSFCFLDIRSPGLGDTAMYLCATSTAPFSGTTNEKLFFGSGTQLSVL.

The chain is built from TRBV7-8 and TRBJ1-1, with D uncertain. CDR1 SGHVS and CDR2 FQNEAQ come from the germline V gene. V lost 1 base to trimming and J lost 0 bases, with 6 bases between them. CDR3 length: 14 residues. The CDR3 protein is CASSLVSLNTEAFF. The DNA for the CDR3 is TGTGCCAGCAGCTTAGTATCTCTGAACACTGAAGCTTTCTTT.

The V and J genes are TRBV18 and TRBJ2-7; D unresolved. Germline loops: CDR1 KGHSH, CDR2 LQKENI. Trimming left V 2 bases short and J 5 bases short, with 13 bases between. The CDR3 is 14 amino acids. The chain's CDR3 is CASSPNQALNEQYF. The CDR3 nucleotides read TGTGCCAGCTCACCAAACCAGGCCCTAAACGAGCAGTACTTC.

This sequence joins TRBV11-3 and TRBJ2-7, with a tentative D call TRBD1 (5 bases). This CDR3 is built from 13 residues. Trimming cost V 1 base and J 5 bases, with 9 bases left between them. CDR1 and CDR2 (germline): SGHNT, YENEEA. The CDR3 loop is CASSLGPGHEQYF. CDR3 in DNA: TGTGCCAGCAGCTTAGGGCCAGGGCACGAGCAGTACTTC.

The V and J genes are TRBV18 and TRBJ2-6, with 11 bases identical to TRBD1. Germline-derived CDR1 and CDR2 are KGHSH and LQKENI. J lost 0 bases, V lost 6 bases, and 7 bases had no gene match. This CDR3 contains 18 residues. Written as DNA, the CDR3 is TGTGCCAGCTCCCCCGGGACAGGGGGAGGCTCTGGGGCCAACGTCCTGACTTTC. Protein: CASSPGTGGGSGANVLTF.

The chain joins TRBV7-2 to TRBJ1-1; possible D gene TRBD1, 6 bases. Germline-derived CDR1 and CDR2 are SGHTA and FQGNSA. V lost 1 base to trimming and J lost 1 base, with 10 bases between them. This CDR3 spans 15 amino acids. The CDR3 protein is CASSLDQGWNTEAFF. In DNA form, the CDR3 reads TGTGCCAGCAGCTTAGATCAGGGGTGGAACACTGAAGCTTTCTTT.

The CDR3 here is CASSEAERGNQPQHF. As DNA, the CDR3 is TGTGCCAGCAGTGAAGCCGAGAGGGGCAATCAGCCCCAGCATTTT. This rearrangement joins TRBV6-1 to TRBJ1-5, with unresolved D. V shed 0 bases and J shed 2 bases, with 8 bases lying between them. Germline loops: CDR1 MNHNS, CDR2 SASEGT. The CDR3 is 15 amino acids.

V usage is TRBV2 and J usage is TRBJ1-2; 9 bases fit TRBD1. Per germline, CDR1 SNHLY and CDR2 FYNNEI. The CDR3 sequence is 15 residues long. V lost 5 bases, J lost 4 bases, and 8 bases stayed unmatched. The CDR3: CASSNLGTGPYGYTF. Here the CDR3 DNA reads TGTGCCAGCAGTAACCTTGGGACAGGGCCCTATGGCTACACCTTC. Together with reference TRBV2 and TRBJ1-2, the CDR3 gives the full variable domain: EPEVTQTPSHQVTQMGQEVILRCVPISNHLYFYWYRQILGQKVEFLVSFYNNEISEKSEIFDDQFSVERPDGSNFTLKIRSTKLEDSAMYFCASSNLGTGPYGYTFGSGTRLTVV.

This chain uses TRBV5-1 with TRBJ2-2; 8 positions match TRBD2. The germline gives CDR1 SGHRS, CDR2 YFSETQ. After removal of 7 bases from V and 5 bases from J, the junction contained 7 bases not matched to a gene. CDR3 size: 14 residues. CDR3 sequence: CASLSGGLTGELFF. CDR3 DNA sequence: TGCGCCAGCCTCTCGGGGGGGCTGACCGGGGAGCTGTTTTTT.

J is TRBJ1-5 and V is TRBV30; D may be TRBD1 (6 bases). V lost 3 bases, J lost 1 base, and 10 bases lay in between. The germline V gene has CDR1 GTSNPN and CDR2 SVGIG (reference sequence). CDR3 size: 14 residues. The CDR3 is CAWSPGQSNQPQHF. The CDR3 bases are TGTGCCTGGAGCCCTGGACAGAGCAATCAGCCCCAGCATTTT.